These 14 T cell receptor beta chains were all obtained from the same sample, sequenced in a study of post-analysis software for immune sequencing data. The study's findings and limits: TRBV5-6, TRBV5-1 and TRBV20-1 belonged to a set of about five TRBV segments that were more frequent in patients than controls.

Each TCR beta cDNA library carried unique molecular identifiers. TCRdb re-called the PCR reads through MiXCR, storing one row per CDR3 protein. Of more than 500,000 distinct CDR3 sequences listed, around a third were seen once; the top ten hold roughly 6%. These receptors' targets are unknown. The specimen sequenced was blood. The receptor source for this set is a girl aged 2-17 years with multiple sclerosis.

This clonotype appeared a single time. V is TRBV12-3 or TRBV12-4 and J is TRBJ2-7; 9 bases are a match to TRBD1. The CDR3 sequence is 14 residues long. The J segment lost 5 bases and the V segment lost 7 bases, leaving 9 bases of the junction unmatched. This CDR3 is CASTPGTGRHEQYF. The CDR3, as DNA: TGTGCCAGCACCCCCGGGACAGGGCGCCACGAGCAGTACTTC.

This sequence joins TRBV20-1 and TRBJ2-3; D may match TRBD1 or TRBD2 (7 bases each). From germline, CDR1 is DFQATT and CDR2 SNEGSKA (reference sequence). The CDR3 is 14 amino acids. V was pared by 4 bases and J by 9 bases, with 20 bases between. The CDR3 DNA reads TGCAGTGCTACACGTCAGGGGGGGTCGAACACGCAGTATTTT. The encoded protein is CSATRQGGSNTQYF.

The J gene is TRBJ2-2, the V gene TRBV27; 16 positions agree with TRBD2. The CDR3 length is 17 residues. Germline assignment: CDR1 MNHEY and CDR2 SMNVEV (reference sequence). Germline trimming cut 6 bases from V and 7 bases from J; bases unmatched to any gene: 8. The CDR3 DNA reads TGTGCCAGCAGGCTGGGACTAGCGGGGGGGCGAGTCGGGGAGCTGTTTTTT. Amino acid sequence: CASRLGLAGGRVGELFF.

This clonotype has just a few counts. The genes are TRBV29-1 and TRBJ2-7; 9 nucleotides match TRBD2. Germline CDR1 is SQVTM and CDR2 is ANQGSEA. The junction had 5 bases not matched to a gene; V was cut back by 8 bases and J by 0 bases. This CDR3 spans 13 amino acids. This chain's CDR3 is CSFSGGASYEQYF. In DNA, the CDR3 is TGCAGCTTTAGCGGGGGAGCCTCCTACGAGCAGTACTTC.

This rearrangement joins TRBV20-1 to TRBJ1-5; TRBD1 matches at 8 bases. Germline V gene data show CDR1 as DFQATT and CDR2 as SNEGSKA (reference sequence). V was pared by 4 bases and J by 6 bases, with 5 bases of the junction left unmatched. The CDR3 has 13 residues. This chain's CDR3 is CSAMGQEAQPQHF. The CDR3 DNA follows: TGCAGTGCTATGGGACAGGAGGCTCAGCCCCAGCATTTT.

Concerning this clonotype itself: A read error may produce the germline difference seen at one junction end. The chain has TRBV2 and TRBJ2-3; 11 bases map to TRBD2. Per germline, CDR1 SNHLY and CDR2 FYNNEI. This CDR3 has 17 residues. CDR3 residues: CAGSEGRASGGRDTQYF. CDR3 nucleotides: TGTGCCGGCAGTGAAGGTCGGGCTAGCGGGGGGAGAGATACGCAGTATTTT.

The chain joins TRBV5-1 to TRBJ2-3; D ambiguous. CDR1 and CDR2 (germline): SGHRS, YFSETQ. V was clipped by 7 bases and J by 3 bases, with 9 bases between them. This CDR3 has 12 amino acids. The CDR3 DNA sequence: TGCGCCAGCGGCCTACTAACAGATACGCAGTATTTT. It is translated as CASGLLTDTQYF.

The table lists this clonotype with a count of one. This chain joins TRBV6-2 or TRBV6-3 and TRBJ1-2; no firm D call. The CDR3 runs to 14 residues. Germline CDR1 reads MNHEY; CDR2 reads SVGEGT. Between the trimmed V and J ends, which lost 0 bases and 4 bases, there was a span of 9 bases. CDR3: CASSYSSGRYGYTF. The CDR3, as DNA: TGTGCCAGCAGTTACTCGAGCGGCCGCTATGGCTACACCTTC.

This clonotype showed up many times. The rearrangement joins TRBV7-9 to TRBJ2-7, with TRBD1 matching over 8 bases. This CDR3 has 15 amino acids. CDR1 and CDR2 from the germline V gene are SEHNR and FQNEAQ (reference sequence). The ends lost 6 bases at V and 0 bases at J; junction bases unmatched: 7. In DNA, the CDR3 is TGTGCCAGCAGTCGTACAGGACAGGGCTCCTACGAGCAGTACTTC. This gives the protein CASSRTGQGSYEQYF. Using reference TRBV7-9 and TRBJ2-7 for the parts outside the CDR3, the full variable domain is DTGVSQNPRHKITKRGQNVTFRCDPISEHNRLYWYRQTLGQGPEFLTYFQNEAQLEKSRLLSDRFSAERPKGSFSTLEIQRTEQGDSAMYLCASSRTGQGSYEQYFGPGTRLTVT.

The V gene is TRBV7-9, the J gene TRBJ2-5, with D possibly TRBD2 on 6 matching bases. The CDR3 is made up of 14 amino acids. Germline V gives CDR1 SEHNR, CDR2 FQNEAQ (reference sequence). V lost 0 bases and J 11 bases, leaving 16 bases between the germline ends. The CDR3 sequence: CASSLASGDNEQYF. The DNA for the CDR3 is TGTGCCAGCAGCTTAGCTAGCGGAGACAATGAGCAGTACTTC.

This chain links TRBV4-1 with TRBJ2-5; perhaps TRBD1 as D (5 bases). The CDR3 consists of 14 residues. Trimming took off 1 base at V and 5 bases at J, with 11 bases between the two ends. CDR1 and CDR2 (germline): MGHRA, YSYEKL. This CDR3 is CASSQGWGRETQYF. The DNA for the CDR3 is TGCGCCAGCAGCCAAGGATGGGGCCGGGAGACCCAGTACTTC.

This clonotype turned up a few times. The chain recombines TRBV20-1 with TRBJ2-7; maybe TRBD1 (6 bases). CDR1 DFQATT and CDR2 SNEGSKA come from the germline V gene (reference sequence). This CDR3 is 11 amino acids long. Trimming shortened V by 3 bases and J by 9 bases, and 12 bases separated the two germline ends. Written as DNA, the CDR3 is TGCAGTGCTAGCAGGGGAATAGGGCAGTACTTC. It yields the protein CSASRGIGQYF.

V is TRBV5-5 and J is TRBJ2-6; D is unresolved. The CDR3 runs to 15 residues. The V end lost 2 bases, the J end lost 3 bases, and 9 bases lay between the germline ends. From germline, CDR1 is SGHKS and CDR2 YYEKEE (reference sequence). CDR3 bases: TGTGCCAGCAGCTTCTCAGGTGATGGGGCCAACGTCCTGACTTTC. Translated: CASSFSGDGANVLTF.

This clonotype was observed a handful of times. The CDR3 DNA is TGTGCCAGCAGCCAAACTCCACCCCTAGCGGGGGTGTTAAATGAGCAGTTCTTC. The encoded protein is CASSQTPPLAGVLNEQFF. This chain connects TRBV14 to TRBJ2-1; TRBD2 agrees at 10 bases. This CDR3 has 18 residues. V was clipped by 2 bases and J by 7 bases; unmatched bases: 14. Per the germline V gene, CDR1 is SGHDN and CDR2 is FVKESK.